One sample yielded the 3 T cell receptor beta chains listed below, sequenced in a study of CD8+ T cells in alopecia areata. Pooled cells of cutaneous lymph node origin were sorted on CD4, CD8alpha, NKG2D, NKG2ACE and other markers. RNA was extracted and reverse transcribed into cDNA as the sequencing template. Profiling relied on immunoSEQ multiplex PCR, and the TCRdb table lists in-frame clones only, not all of them. The table lists 270,000 or so clones, with no singletons. The sequenced material came from CD4+ T cells sorted from a lymph node. Every receptor here comes from a C3H/HeJ mouse with alopecia areata. The mouse line has the MHC haplotype H2-k.

This clone was picked up a small number of times. Gene names are the mouse ones. The read gets to within 4 residues of the CDR3 end, and the germline J gene fills in the rest. Additional DNA sequences in this sample encode the identical CDR3. The genes are TRBV19 and TRBJ2-3, with D tentatively TRBD2 (7 bases). Germline CDR1 and CDR2: FNHDT and SITEND (reference sequence). V was clipped by 2 bases and J by 0 bases, with 10 bases between them. The CDR3 contains 15 residues. Here the CDR3 reads CASSMRGGSAETLYF. CDR3 bases read: TGTGCCAGCAGTATGAGGGGGGGGAGTGCAGAA.

This clone was found a few times. Mouse gene names and germline throughout. The read terminates 4 residues ahead of where the CDR3 ends, so the germline J gene completes it. V gene TRBV19 combines with J gene TRBJ2-1; unclear D gene. Trimming removed 6 bases from V and 1 base from J, with 8 bases in between. The CDR3 length is 13 residues. Per the germline V gene, CDR1 is FNHDT and CDR2 is SITEND (reference sequence). CDR3 DNA (partial): TGTGCCAGCAACCAGAGAAACTATGCT. It is translated as CASNQRNYA. The full CDR3 protein reads CASNQRNYAEQFF.

About this clone itself: The genes and germline here are from mouse. The read comes to an end 4 residues before the CDR3 does, leaving the germline J gene to fill in the end. The chain carries TRBV31 and TRBJ2-5; 11 bases line up with TRBD2. Germline values: CDR1 GKSSPN, CDR2 SITVG. The CDR3 extends over 14 amino acids. CDR3 in amino acids: CAWREGLGEDTQYF. The covered CDR3 bases are TGTGCCTGGAGGGAGGGACTGGGGGAAGAC.